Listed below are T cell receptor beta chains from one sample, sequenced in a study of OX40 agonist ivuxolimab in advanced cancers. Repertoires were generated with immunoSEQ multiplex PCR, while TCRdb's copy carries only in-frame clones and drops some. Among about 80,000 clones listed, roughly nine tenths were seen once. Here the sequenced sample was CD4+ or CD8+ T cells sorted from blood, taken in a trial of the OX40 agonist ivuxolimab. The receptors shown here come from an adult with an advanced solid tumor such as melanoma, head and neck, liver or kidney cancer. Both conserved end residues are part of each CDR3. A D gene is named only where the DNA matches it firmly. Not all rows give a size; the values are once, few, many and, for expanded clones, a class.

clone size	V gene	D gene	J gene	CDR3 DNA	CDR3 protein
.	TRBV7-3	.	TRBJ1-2	TGTGCCAGCAGCTTAATGGGGGGTTCTAACTATGGCTACACCTTC	CASSLMGGSNYGYTF
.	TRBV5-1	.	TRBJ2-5	TGCGCCAGCAGCTTGGGCTGGGGCGCCGGGGAGACCCAGTACTTC	CASSLGWGAGETQYF
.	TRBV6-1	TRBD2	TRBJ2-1	TGTGCCAGCAGGACCTTAGCGGGAGACTACAATGAGCAGTTCTTC	CASRTLAGDYNEQFF
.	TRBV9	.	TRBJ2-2	TGTGCCAGCAGCGTATATGATGGGGGGACCGGGGAGCTGTTTTTT	CASSVYDGGTGELFF
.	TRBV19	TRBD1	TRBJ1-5	TGTGCCAGTAGTGGGACAGGCTGGGGTCAGCCCCAGCATTTT	CASSGTGWGQPQHF
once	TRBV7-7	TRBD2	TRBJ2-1	TGTGCTAGCAGCTATAGACTAGCGGACAATGAGCAGTTCTTC	CASSYRLADNEQFF
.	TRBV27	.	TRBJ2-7	TGTGCCAGCGGGGATTTAGGGCCCTCACTCAACGAGCAGTACTTC	CASGDLGPSLNEQYF
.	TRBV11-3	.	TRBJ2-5	TGTGCCAGCAGCCCTCGGCACTACCGAGTGAACCCCGTGCAGACCCAGTACTTC	CASSPRHYRVNPVQTQYF
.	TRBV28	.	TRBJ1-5	TGTGCCAGCAGTGCAGCCCGCCATCAGCCCCAGCATTTT	CASSAARHQPQHF
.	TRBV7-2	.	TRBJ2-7	TGTGCCAGCAGCTTACGTCGCGCTCTCGGGACCTACGAGCAGTACTTC	CASSLRRALGTYEQYF
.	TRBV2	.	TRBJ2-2	TGTGCCAGCAGTGATAGGCCGGGGGCCCCCTCGAACACCGGGGAGCTGTTTTTT	CASSDRPGAPSNTGELFF
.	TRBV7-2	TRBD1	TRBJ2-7	TGTGCCAGCAGCTTGGAGTGGGGGACAGTGAATTACGAGCAGTACTTC	CASSLEWGTVNYEQYF
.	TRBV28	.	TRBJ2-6	TGTGCCAGCAGTTTACGCAGGTGGGGGGTTGGGGCCAACGTCCTGACTTTC	CASSLRRWGVGANVLTF
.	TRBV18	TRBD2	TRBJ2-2	TGTGCCAGCTCACCTCTAGCGGGAGACACCGGGGAGCTGTTTTTT	CASSPLAGDTGELFF
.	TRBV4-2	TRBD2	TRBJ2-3	TGTGCCAGCAGGTTAGCGGGAGGTATTGACACAGATACGCAGTATTTT	CASRLAGGIDTDTQYF
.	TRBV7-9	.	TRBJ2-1	TGTGCCAGCAGCCCCGCTTTTGGCAGGTACAATGAGCAGTTCTTC	CASSPAFGRYNEQFF
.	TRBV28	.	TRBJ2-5	TGTGCCAGCAGGCGGACAGTACAAGAGACCCAGTACTTC	CASRRTVQETQYF
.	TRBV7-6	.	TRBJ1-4	TGTGCCAGCAGCTCGACGGTGCAAAATGAAAAACTGTTTTTT	CASSSTVQNEKLFF
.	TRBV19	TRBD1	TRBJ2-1	TGTGCCAGTAGTATAGAGGAAGGGACAGGGAATATTTACTACAATGAGCAGTTCTTC	CASSIEEGTGNIYYNEQFF
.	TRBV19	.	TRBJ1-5	TGTGCCAGTAGTACCCAACCGGTGTACAATCAGCCCCAGCATTTT	CASSTQPVYNQPQHF
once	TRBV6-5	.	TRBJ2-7	TGTGCCAGCAGTTCAGGACTTTATCCCAACGAGCAGTACTTC	CASSSGLYPNEQYF
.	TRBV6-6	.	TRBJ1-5	TGTGCCAGCGGCGTCCAGGGAGAAGACAATCAGCCCCAGCATTTT	CASGVQGEDNQPQHF
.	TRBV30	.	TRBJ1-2	TGTGCCTGGTCCCTGTCCCGCAGGTCGGGTCTTGGCTACACCTTC	CAWSLSRRSGLGYTF
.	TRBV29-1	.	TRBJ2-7	TGCAGCGTTGATCTGGGGGCCGGCGAGCAGTACTTC	CSVDLGAGEQYF
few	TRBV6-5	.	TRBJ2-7	TGTGCCAGCAGTTACTCACTAGGGAACTACGAGCAGTACTTC	CASSYSLGNYEQYF
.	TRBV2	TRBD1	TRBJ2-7	TGTGCCAGCAGTGCAGGGACAGTAGTGGAGTTCTACGAGCAGTACTTC	CASSAGTVVEFYEQYF